The T cell receptor beta chain under discussion was sequenced for a study of graft-versus-host responses after intestinal transplantation. This clone was picked up one time. Its antigen is currently unknown. Germline V gene data show CDR1 as MNHEY and CDR2 as SVGAGI. The CDR3 consists of 16 residues. V was cut by 4 bases and J by 0 bases, with 15 bases left in between. Sequenced by immunoSEQ multiplex PCR; TCRdb stores in-frame clones only, minus some. Among around 110,000 clones, 90% were seen once, and the ten largest hold about 0.18%. This clonotype was obtained from a human donor who received an intestinal transplant. V gene TRBV6-5 combines with J gene TRBJ1-1; a possible D gene is TRBD1 (6 bases). The sequencing here drew on unstimulated CD4+ T cells sorted from spleen or lymph node cells, taken before intestinal transplant. The CDR3 loop is CASSLTGGQMNTEAFF. DNA of the CDR3: TGTGCCAGCAGTTTGACGGGGGGGCAGATGAACACTGAAGCTTTCTTT.